A selection of T cell receptor beta chains follows, all from one sample in a study of T-cell reconstitution after alpha-beta-depleted transplantation in children. TCRdb fed the PCR reads into MiXCR, producing one record per CDR3 protein. The data hold 700,000 to 850,000 distinct CDR3 sequences, with around 15% observed a single time. The sample in question was PBMCs, mostly from graft donor cells, obtained 360 days after TCRalphabeta/CD19-depleted stem cell transplant. These receptors came from a male patient aged 10 to 17 who had a stem cell transplant for acute lymphoblastic leukemia, so the T cells may come from the graft donor. CDR3s include the opening cysteine and the closing phenylalanine or tryptophan. D genes are given only for firm matches. For some rows the clone size is stated as once, few or many, or as a class when expanded; others skip it.

j_call: TRBJ2-7; v_call: TRBV12-3/TRBV12-4; d_call: TRBD1; clone_size: -; cdr3_aa: CASSLGQGSLEQYF; cdr3_nt: TGTGCCAGCAGCCTCGGACAGGGGAGTCTCGAGCAGTACTTC
j_call: TRBJ1-5; v_call: TRBV19; d_call: -; clone_size: -; cdr3_aa: CGSGGNQPQHF; cdr3_nt: TGTGGGAGCGGGGGCAATCAGCCCCAGCATTTT
j_call: TRBJ1-1; v_call: TRBV27; d_call: -; clone_size: few; cdr3_aa: CASSFRSGGAEAFF; cdr3_nt: TGTGCCAGCAGTTTTCGTTCAGGAGGTGCTGAAGCTTTCTTT
j_call: TRBJ1-1; v_call: TRBV6-5; d_call: TRBD1; clone_size: -; cdr3_aa: CASSYVGGGSEAFF; cdr3_nt: TGTGCCAGCAGTTACGTTGGAGGGGGCTCTGAAGCTTTCTTT
j_call: TRBJ2-7; v_call: TRBV18; d_call: -; clone_size: -; cdr3_aa: CASSPQLGLKEEQYF; cdr3_nt: TGTGCCAGCTCACCCCAGCTAGGTCTGAAAGAGGAGCAGTACTTC
j_call: TRBJ2-1; v_call: TRBV10-3; d_call: TRBD2; clone_size: few; cdr3_aa: CAISDPIVAGAANEQFF; cdr3_nt: TGTGCCATCAGTGACCCGATCGTAGCGGGAGCGGCCAATGAGCAGTTCTTC
j_call: TRBJ2-3; v_call: TRBV4-1; d_call: TRBD2; clone_size: -; cdr3_aa: CASSQGRETDTQYF; cdr3_nt: TGCGCCAGCAGCCAAGGGCGGGAGACAGATACGCAGTATTTT
j_call: TRBJ1-1; v_call: TRBV4-1; d_call: -; clone_size: -; cdr3_aa: CASSQPIGGPEAFF; cdr3_nt: TGCGCCAGCAGCCAACCCATAGGGGGTCCTGAAGCTTTCTTT
j_call: TRBJ2-7; v_call: TRBV29-1; d_call: -; clone_size: -; cdr3_aa: CSVRLGRSYEQYF; cdr3_nt: TGCAGCGTCCGACTAGGGCGCTCCTACGAGCAGTACTTC
j_call: TRBJ2-7; v_call: TRBV5-1; d_call: -; clone_size: many; cdr3_aa: CASSLPSDEQYF; cdr3_nt: TGCGCCAGCAGCTTGCCCTCAGACGAGCAGTACTTC
j_call: TRBJ2-2; v_call: TRBV7-2; d_call: TRBD2; clone_size: -; cdr3_aa: CASSPAVAGNTGELFF; cdr3_nt: TGTGCCAGCAGCCCCGCGGTAGCGGGGAACACCGGGGAGCTGTTTTTT
j_call: TRBJ2-2; v_call: TRBV15; d_call: TRBD1; clone_size: few; cdr3_aa: CATSREGQGAGELFF; cdr3_nt: TGTGCCACCAGCAGAGAGGGACAGGGGGCCGGGGAGCTGTTTTTT
j_call: TRBJ2-1; v_call: TRBV5-1; d_call: TRBD2; clone_size: many; cdr3_aa: CASSLVLAGSYNEQFF; cdr3_nt: TGTGCCAGCAGCTTAGTACTAGCGGGCTCCTACAATGAGCAGTTCTTC
j_call: TRBJ1-2; v_call: TRBV11-2; d_call: -; clone_size: -; cdr3_aa: CASSLVPINYGYTF; cdr3_nt: TGTGCCAGCAGCTTAGTCCCTATCAACTATGGCTACACCTTC
j_call: TRBJ1-2; v_call: TRBV20-1; d_call: -; clone_size: -; cdr3_aa: CSARDYRENYGYTF; cdr3_nt: TGCAGTGCTAGAGATTATAGGGAAAACTATGGCTACACCTTC
j_call: TRBJ2-5; v_call: TRBV10-3; d_call: -; clone_size: few; cdr3_aa: CAISVRVQETQYF; cdr3_nt: TGTGCCATCAGTGTGAGAGTCCAAGAGACCCAGTACTTC
j_call: TRBJ2-1; v_call: TRBV4-2; d_call: TRBD2; clone_size: few; cdr3_aa: CASSGTSEFNEQFF; cdr3_nt: TGTGCCAGCAGTGGGACTAGCGAGTTCAATGAGCAGTTCTTC
j_call: TRBJ2-5; v_call: TRBV12-3/TRBV12-4; d_call: -; clone_size: many; cdr3_aa: CASSETRDQYF; cdr3_nt: TGTGCCAGCAGTGAAACTAGGGACCAGTACTTC
j_call: TRBJ1-5; v_call: TRBV7-9; d_call: -; clone_size: many; cdr3_aa: CASSPEDQPQHF; cdr3_nt: TGTGCCAGCAGCCCCGAGGATCAGCCCCAGCATTTT
j_call: TRBJ2-3; v_call: TRBV11-2; d_call: TRBD2; clone_size: few; cdr3_aa: CASSLTLAGHTDTQYF; cdr3_nt: TGTGCCAGCAGCTTAACCCTAGCGGGGCACACAGATACGCAGTATTTT
j_call: TRBJ2-5; v_call: TRBV7-9; d_call: TRBD2; clone_size: -; cdr3_aa: CASSRQTSGRPETQYF; cdr3_nt: TGTGCCAGCAGCCGACAGACTAGCGGGAGACCAGAGACCCAGTACTTC
j_call: TRBJ2-3; v_call: TRBV10-3; d_call: TRBD2; clone_size: -; cdr3_aa: CAIGPSSGVRTDTQYF; cdr3_nt: TGTGCCATCGGACCCTCTAGCGGAGTCAGGACAGATACGCAGTATTTT
j_call: TRBJ2-7; v_call: TRBV9; d_call: -; clone_size: few; cdr3_aa: CASSGAKSAYEQYF; cdr3_nt: TGTGCCAGCAGCGGCGCCAAATCGGCCTACGAGCAGTACTTC
j_call: TRBJ1-1; v_call: TRBV6-1; d_call: -; clone_size: -; cdr3_aa: CASSETGSGTEAFF; cdr3_nt: TGTGCCAGCAGTGAAACGGGGAGCGGCACTGAAGCTTTCTTT
j_call: TRBJ2-7; v_call: TRBV5-1; d_call: TRBD2; clone_size: -; cdr3_aa: CASSMGLAGVGEQYF; cdr3_nt: TGCGCCAGCAGCATGGGACTAGCGGGAGTTGGAGAGCAGTACTTC
j_call: TRBJ2-1; v_call: TRBV19; d_call: TRBD2; clone_size: -; cdr3_aa: CASSIGWTSGRYEQFF; cdr3_nt: TGTGCCAGTAGTATAGGGTGGACTAGCGGGAGATATGAGCAGTTCTTC
j_call: TRBJ2-7; v_call: TRBV7-7; d_call: TRBD2; clone_size: -; cdr3_aa: CASSTGTSGLGEQYF; cdr3_nt: TGTGCCAGCAGCACAGGGACTAGCGGGCTCGGCGAGCAGTACTTC
j_call: TRBJ2-5; v_call: TRBV5-1; d_call: -; clone_size: -; cdr3_aa: CASSPGRGLRETQYF; cdr3_nt: TGCGCCAGCAGCCCCGGGCGGGGACTGAGAGAGACCCAGTACTTC
j_call: TRBJ2-1; v_call: TRBV10-3; d_call: TRBD2; clone_size: -; cdr3_aa: CAIMLAGGNEQFF; cdr3_nt: TGTGCCATCATGCTAGCGGGAGGGAATGAGCAGTTCTTC
j_call: TRBJ2-1; v_call: TRBV19; d_call: -; clone_size: -; cdr3_aa: CASSIDGSYNEQFF; cdr3_nt: TGTGCCAGTAGTATAGACGGCAGCTACAATGAGCAGTTCTTC
j_call: TRBJ2-3; v_call: TRBV20-1; d_call: TRBD2; clone_size: -; cdr3_aa: CSAKGLAGTDTQYF; cdr3_nt: TGCAGTGCTAAGGGACTAGCGGGCACAGATACGCAGTATTTT
j_call: TRBJ2-1; v_call: TRBV5-1; d_call: TRBD2; clone_size: -; cdr3_aa: CASSFPSGEGFSYNEQFF; cdr3_nt: TGCGCCAGCAGCTTCCCGTCCGGGGAGGGGTTCTCCTACAATGAGCAGTTCTTC
j_call: TRBJ2-3; v_call: TRBV18; d_call: TRBD2; clone_size: -; cdr3_aa: CASSPSSGRPDTQYF; cdr3_nt: TGTGCCAGCTCACCTTCGAGCGGGAGGCCAGATACGCAGTATTTT
j_call: TRBJ2-1; v_call: TRBV11-2; d_call: -; clone_size: many; cdr3_aa: CASSRSWELADEQFF; cdr3_nt: TGTGCCAGCAGCCGGAGTTGGGAGCTAGCCGATGAGCAGTTCTTC
j_call: TRBJ2-3; v_call: TRBV7-8; d_call: TRBD1; clone_size: -; cdr3_aa: CASSSSGLRGRVPTDTQYF; cdr3_nt: TGTGCCAGCAGCTCCAGCGGTCTGAGGGGGCGCGTCCCCACAGATACGCAGTATTTT
j_call: TRBJ2-3; v_call: TRBV4-1; d_call: -; clone_size: -; cdr3_aa: CASSPRAGPGPDTQYF; cdr3_nt: TGCGCCAGCAGCCCCCGAGCGGGCCCTGGCCCAGATACGCAGTATTTT
j_call: TRBJ2-3; v_call: TRBV4-3; d_call: -; clone_size: many; cdr3_aa: CASSQDGGDTQYF; cdr3_nt: TGCGCCAGCAGCCAAGATGGGGGAGATACGCAGTATTTT
j_call: TRBJ2-1; v_call: TRBV20-1; d_call: -; clone_size: many; cdr3_aa: CSARGTGIEQFF; cdr3_nt: TGCAGTGCTAGGGGTACAGGGATTGAGCAGTTCTTC
j_call: TRBJ2-3; v_call: TRBV27; d_call: TRBD2; clone_size: few; cdr3_aa: CASSFGGAGTDTQYF; cdr3_nt: TGTGCCAGCAGTTTCGGGGGGGCGGGCACAGATACGCAGTATTTT
j_call: TRBJ2-7; v_call: TRBV20-1; d_call: -; clone_size: -; cdr3_aa: CSARPHTSSAYEQYF; cdr3_nt: TGCAGTGCTAGACCCCATACCTCTAGCGCCTACGAGCAGTACTTC
j_call: TRBJ1-5; v_call: TRBV5-5; d_call: -; clone_size: many; cdr3_aa: CASSFLGHTSNQPQHF; cdr3_nt: TGTGCCAGCAGCTTTTTGGGACATACTAGCAATCAGCCCCAGCATTTT
j_call: TRBJ1-2; v_call: TRBV20-1; d_call: -; clone_size: many; cdr3_aa: CSADSYLVQRPIGYTF; cdr3_nt: TGCAGTGCCGACTCCTACCTCGTACAAAGGCCTATTGGCTACACCTTC
j_call: TRBJ2-1; v_call: TRBV29-1; d_call: -; clone_size: -; cdr3_aa: CSGRSASEPYNEQFF; cdr3_nt: TGCAGCGGCCGATCCGCTAGCGAACCCTACAATGAGCAGTTCTTC
j_call: TRBJ2-2; v_call: TRBV2; d_call: TRBD1; clone_size: -; cdr3_aa: CASSEFGQGWTGELFF; cdr3_nt: TGTGCCAGCAGTGAATTTGGACAGGGATGGACCGGGGAGCTGTTTTTT
j_call: TRBJ2-7; v_call: TRBV7-6; d_call: TRBD2; clone_size: few; cdr3_aa: CASSFRGGVSYEQYF; cdr3_nt: TGTGCCAGCAGCTTTCGGGGGGGTGTATCCTACGAGCAGTACTTC
j_call: TRBJ1-2; v_call: TRBV4-2; d_call: TRBD1; clone_size: few; cdr3_aa: CASSTRWTGGGMNYGYTF; cdr3_nt: TGTGCCAGCAGCACCAGATGGACAGGGGGTGGCATGAACTATGGCTACACCTTC
j_call: TRBJ2-7; v_call: TRBV5-1; d_call: -; clone_size: -; cdr3_aa: CASTYGDRDIPHEQYF; cdr3_nt: TGCGCCAGCACCTATGGGGACCGGGACATCCCTCACGAGCAGTACTTC
j_call: TRBJ2-2; v_call: TRBV27; d_call: TRBD2; clone_size: few; cdr3_aa: CASGARLAGRSGELFF; cdr3_nt: TGTGCCAGCGGGGCCCGACTAGCGGGGAGGTCCGGGGAGCTGTTTTTT
j_call: TRBJ2-1; v_call: TRBV29-1; d_call: -; clone_size: few; cdr3_aa: CSVRRNEQFF; cdr3_nt: TGCAGCGTTAGACGCAATGAGCAGTTCTTC
j_call: TRBJ2-1; v_call: TRBV6-1; d_call: TRBD2; clone_size: -; cdr3_aa: CASTPGLAGGNEQFF; cdr3_nt: TGTGCCAGCACCCCGGGACTAGCGGGAGGCAATGAGCAGTTCTTC
j_call: TRBJ2-3; v_call: TRBV28; d_call: -; clone_size: -; cdr3_aa: CASSFSAFVTDTQYF; cdr3_nt: TGTGCCAGCAGTTTTTCGGCGTTTGTAACAGATACGCAGTATTTT
j_call: TRBJ1-4; v_call: TRBV15; d_call: -; clone_size: many; cdr3_aa: CATSRDTNNEKLFF; cdr3_nt: TGTGCCACCAGCAGAGATACCAATAATGAAAAACTGTTTTTT
j_call: TRBJ2-2; v_call: TRBV7-2; d_call: TRBD2; clone_size: -; cdr3_aa: CASSLYQREDGELFF; cdr3_nt: TGTGCCAGCAGCTTATATCAGCGGGAGGACGGGGAGCTGTTTTTT
j_call: TRBJ2-2; v_call: TRBV27; d_call: -; clone_size: few; cdr3_aa: CASSLLQEGGELFF; cdr3_nt: TGTGCCAGCAGTTTGCTTCAGGAGGGCGGGGAGCTGTTTTTT
j_call: TRBJ1-2; v_call: TRBV19; d_call: TRBD1; clone_size: -; cdr3_aa: CASSSHRGDGYTF; cdr3_nt: TGTGCCAGTAGTTCGCACAGGGGCGACGGCTACACCTTC
j_call: TRBJ2-7; v_call: TRBV9; d_call: TRBD2; clone_size: -; cdr3_aa: CASSVDGSGRRLRIYEQYF; cdr3_nt: TGTGCCAGCAGCGTAGATGGAAGCGGGAGGAGACTTCGGATCTACGAGCAGTACTTC